Below, 10 T cell receptor beta chains from the same sample are listed, as sequenced in a study of T cells in Graves' hyperthyroidism and ophthalmopathy. Researchers took RNA transcripts and amplified the TCR beta CDR3 regions from them. TCR CDR3 regions were first amplified by RT-PCR with HTBI primers. TCRdb re-called the multiplex PCR reads through MiXCR, storing one row per CDR3 protein. The sample holds about 640,000 distinct CDR3 sequences, about 20% seen once. Sequenced sample: blood. All receptors derive from a man aged 30-40 years with Graves' ophthalmopathy.

In its sample, this clonotype was seen a few times. This is likely a read error, given that the CDR3 carries no conserved phenylalanine or tryptophan at its end. The rearrangement links TRBV7-9 to TRBJ2-7; 10 nucleotides line up with TRBD2. Trimming at V came to 2 bases and at J to 2 bases, leaving 6 bases not matched to a gene. The CDR3 is 16 residues long. Germline loops: CDR1 SEHNR, CDR2 FQNEAQ (reference sequence). The CDR3 sequence is CASSLPGTSVTYEQYS. The CDR3 region has the DNA TGTGCCAGCAGCTTACCCGGGACTAGCGTAACCTACGAGCAGTACTCC.

This clonotype was detected only a few times. The V gene is TRBV7-9, the J gene TRBJ2-1, with D hard to call. Per the germline V gene, CDR1 is SEHNR and CDR2 is FQNEAQ (reference sequence). Trimming removed 5 bases from V and 9 bases from J, with 5 bases in between. This CDR3 is built from 10 residues. The CDR3 reads CASSAIEQFF. CDR3 DNA sequence: TGTGCCAGCAGCGCAATTGAGCAGTTCTTC.

This chain links TRBV28 with TRBJ2-5; 8 bases match TRBD1. Germline loops: CDR1 MDHEN, CDR2 SYDVKM. The junction had 6 bases not matched to a gene; V was cut back by 7 bases and J by 5 bases. The CDR3 sequence is 13 residues long. CDR3 sequence reads: CASNRGIRETQYF. CDR3 bases: TGTGCCAGCAACAGGGGGATTCGGGAGACCCAGTACTTC.

This clonotype was observed a few times. The chain carries TRBV19 and TRBJ1-5; perhaps TRBD1 as D (6 bases). V lost 7 bases, J lost 2 bases, and 18 bases lay in between. The V gene's germline CDR1 is LNHDA and CDR2 SQIVND (reference sequence). CDR3 length: 16 residues. CDR3 in amino acids: CASNMGHFTGNQPQHF. The CDR3 coding sequence is TGTGCCAGTAACATGGGACACTTCACCGGCAATCAGCCCCAGCATTTT.

This clonotype appeared a few times. The V and J genes are TRBV7-2 and TRBJ2-7; 10 bases agree with TRBD1. The CDR3 sequence is 16 residues long. With V trimmed by 5 bases and J by 2 bases, 9 bases remained unmatched. Germline values: CDR1 SGHTA, CDR2 FQGNSA. The CDR3 DNA follows: TGTGCCAGCAGCGAACGGACAGGGGGACTAACCTACGAGCAGTACTTC. This encodes CASSERTGGLTYEQYF.

In nucleotides, the CDR3 is TGTGCCAGCAGCCGGGACAGGGGCATGAGCACTGAAGCTTTCTTT. Translation gives CASSRDRGMSTEAFF. The chain employs TRBV6-1 and TRBJ1-1; TRBD1 matches 10 bases. The germline CDR1 and CDR2 sequences are MNHNS and SASEGT. The V segment lost 6 bases and the J segment 4 bases; nucleotides outside the gene matches: 8. The CDR3 totals 15 residues.

This chain connects TRBV4-2 to TRBJ2-1; D gene ambiguous. Per germline, CDR1 LGHNA and CDR2 YNFKEQ. The CDR3 runs 14 residues. The V and J ends lost 1 base and 4 bases respectively, with 8 bases between them. CDR3 residues: CASSQGQTYNEQFF. The CDR3 DNA sequence: TGTGCCAGCAGCCAAGGGCAGACTTACAATGAGCAGTTCTTC.

Only a few counts were recorded for this clonotype. The V gene is TRBV6-2 or TRBV6-3, the J gene TRBJ1-5; D gene uncertain. The V end was cut by 0 bases, the J end by 6 bases, with 15 bases between. This CDR3 is 16 amino acids long. Germline V lookup: CDR1 MNHEY, CDR2 SVGEGT. CDR3 sequence reads: CASSYSRFRGAQPQHF. CDR3 nucleotides: TGTGCCAGCAGTTACTCTCGGTTCCGGGGAGCTCAGCCCCAGCATTTT.

This rearrangement joins TRBV20-1 to TRBJ2-5; tentative D call: TRBD2 (5 bases). With 0 bases removed from V and 7 bases from J, the gap between germline ends came to 15 bases. Germline CDR1 DFQATT, CDR2 SNEGSKA (reference sequence). This CDR3 is 14 amino acids long. The CDR3 bases are TGCAGTGCTAGAGATGGAGCCCCACGGGGGACCCAGTACTTC. Its protein is CSARDGAPRGTQYF.

This clonotype was counted between two and nine times. The chain combines TRBV10-3 with TRBJ2-7; 10 bases map to TRBD2. With V trimmed by 3 bases and J by 3 bases, 5 bases remained unmatched. In germline, CDR1 is ENHRY, CDR2 SYGVKD. This CDR3 has 15 residues. As DNA, the CDR3 is TGTGCCATCAGTGACGCACTAGCGGGAATCTACGAGCAGTACTTC. It yields the protein CAISDALAGIYEQYF.